Listed below are T cell receptor beta chains from one sample, sequenced in a study of CD4 T cells in relation to SARS-CoV-2 and coronaviruses. Sequencing was performed with immunoSEQ multiplex PCR; in TCRdb, only in-frame clones are kept and a portion is missing. Among 35,000 to 40,000 clones listed, around nine tenths were seen once. Sequencing was done on a sample of memory CD4+ T cells from PBMCs. The receptors stem from an adult with COVID-19. CDR3s include the opening cysteine and the closing phenylalanine or tryptophan. A D gene is named only where the DNA matches it firmly.

D gene: NA
CDR3 length: 12
J gene: TRBJ2-7
V gene: TRBV14
CDR3 protein: CASSPQPYEQYF

D gene: NA
CDR3 length: 14
J gene: TRBJ1-5
V gene: TRBV4-3
CDR3 protein: CASSQTGRNQPQHF

D gene: TRBD2
CDR3 length: 16
J gene: TRBJ2-1
V gene: TRBV5-1
CDR3 protein: CASSLVASGGAYEQFF

D gene: TRBD1
CDR3 length: 11
J gene: TRBJ2-1
V gene: TRBV6-5
CDR3 protein: CATYKTGVLFF

D gene: NA
CDR3 length: 17
J gene: TRBJ2-1
V gene: TRBV7-2
CDR3 protein: CASSLSGRRGLHNEQFF

D gene: NA
CDR3 length: 14
J gene: TRBJ1-2
V gene: TRBV28
CDR3 protein: CASSPVQVHYGYTF

D gene: TRBD2
CDR3 length: 18
J gene: TRBJ2-4
V gene: TRBV6-2/TRBV6-3
CDR3 protein: CASSYPLGGGAAKNIQYF

D gene: TRBD2
CDR3 length: 17
J gene: TRBJ2-1
V gene: TRBV3-1/TRBV3-2
CDR3 protein: CASSHSSSGGAWNEQFF

D gene: TRBD1
CDR3 length: 16
J gene: TRBJ1-1
V gene: TRBV5-3
CDR3 protein: CARSFFGQGLNTEAFF

D gene: NA
CDR3 length: 15
J gene: TRBJ2-1
V gene: TRBV5-1
CDR3 protein: CASSFRDGDYNEQFF

D gene: TRBD1
CDR3 length: 15
J gene: TRBJ1-2
V gene: TRBV14
CDR3 protein: CASSRARGLFFGYTF

D gene: NA
CDR3 length: 14
J gene: TRBJ2-1
V gene: TRBV24-1
CDR3 protein: CATSESGGLDEQFF

D gene: NA
CDR3 length: 12
J gene: TRBJ1-1
V gene: TRBV6-5
CDR3 protein: CASRTVNTEAFF

D gene: NA
CDR3 length: 15
J gene: TRBJ2-3
V gene: TRBV5-1
CDR3 protein: CASSLRNTYTDTQYF

D gene: NA
CDR3 length: 16
J gene: TRBJ2-1
V gene: TRBV25-1
CDR3 protein: CASSEYNRPRYNEQFF

D gene: TRBD1
CDR3 length: 16
J gene: TRBJ2-7
V gene: TRBV7-8
CDR3 protein: CASSLAPGQGGYEQYF

D gene: TRBD2
CDR3 length: 17
J gene: TRBJ2-3
V gene: TRBV5-4
CDR3 protein: CASSPNTGTSGGYTQYF

D gene: NA
CDR3 length: 13
J gene: TRBJ2-7
V gene: TRBV11-3
CDR3 protein: CASSLEPYYEQYF

D gene: TRBD1
CDR3 length: 16
J gene: TRBJ1-2
V gene: TRBV27
CDR3 protein: CASGLRDRGINYGYTF

D gene: TRBD1
CDR3 length: 13
J gene: TRBJ2-1
V gene: TRBV6-5
CDR3 protein: CASRTGGLNEQFF

D gene: NA
CDR3 length: 13
J gene: TRBJ2-7
V gene: TRBV5-4
CDR3 protein: CASSLARGYEQYF

D gene: NA
CDR3 length: 15
J gene: TRBJ1-1
V gene: TRBV11-2
CDR3 protein: CASSLGRALDTEAFF

D gene: NA
CDR3 length: 15
J gene: TRBJ1-2
V gene: TRBV19
CDR3 protein: CASSIGPGSNYGYTF

D gene: TRBD2
CDR3 length: 15
J gene: TRBJ2-3
V gene: TRBV15
CDR3 protein: CATSTRLAITDTQYF

D gene: TRBD2
CDR3 length: 15
J gene: TRBJ2-3
V gene: TRBV7-9
CDR3 protein: CASSVLSGGADTQYF

D gene: NA
CDR3 length: 15
J gene: TRBJ2-2
V gene: TRBV2
CDR3 protein: CASSPEGARTGELFF

D gene: NA
CDR3 length: 15
J gene: TRBJ1-1
V gene: TRBV6-1
CDR3 protein: CASSEIGRGNTEAFF

D gene: TRBD2
CDR3 length: 16
J gene: TRBJ2-5
V gene: TRBV5-1
CDR3 protein: CASSLGTSGGRETQYF

D gene: TRBD1
CDR3 length: 15
J gene: TRBJ2-3
V gene: TRBV6-4
CDR3 protein: CASSSGTGDTDTQYF

D gene: TRBD1
CDR3 length: 15
J gene: TRBJ1-1
V gene: TRBV28
CDR3 protein: CASSGDRTLNTEAFF

D gene: NA
CDR3 length: 15
J gene: TRBJ2-6
V gene: TRBV7-6
CDR3 protein: CASSLASSGANVLTF

D gene: NA
CDR3 length: 12
J gene: TRBJ2-3
V gene: TRBV11-2
CDR3 protein: CASSLGQNTQYF

D gene: NA
CDR3 length: 14
J gene: TRBJ2-7
V gene: TRBV5-5
CDR3 protein: CASSPRSSSYEQYF

D gene: NA
CDR3 length: 14
J gene: TRBJ2-6
V gene: TRBV5-4
CDR3 protein: CASSLTGGANVLTF

D gene: TRBD1
CDR3 length: 16
J gene: TRBJ1-5
V gene: TRBV7-7
CDR3 protein: CASSFRDSNSNQPQHF

D gene: TRBD2
CDR3 length: 16
J gene: TRBJ2-1
V gene: TRBV28
CDR3 protein: CASSLGTSGGENEQFF

D gene: TRBD1
CDR3 length: 15
J gene: TRBJ2-7
V gene: TRBV7-3
CDR3 protein: CASSLTGQGRYEQYF

D gene: TRBD1
CDR3 length: 18
J gene: TRBJ1-2
V gene: TRBV6-2/TRBV6-3
CDR3 protein: CASSVPGTGGDFNYGYTF

D gene: NA
CDR3 length: 13
J gene: TRBJ2-7
V gene: TRBV30
CDR3 protein: CAWRVQDRYEQYF

D gene: TRBD2
CDR3 length: 13
J gene: TRBJ2-5
V gene: TRBV29-1
CDR3 protein: CSVDAGGVKTQYF

D gene: TRBD1
CDR3 length: 14
J gene: TRBJ1-5
V gene: TRBV11-2
CDR3 protein: CASSLGTGSQPQHF

D gene: TRBD1
CDR3 length: 15
J gene: TRBJ1-5
V gene: TRBV12-5
CDR3 protein: CASGLGQGADQPQHF

D gene: TRBD2
CDR3 length: 16
J gene: TRBJ2-5
V gene: TRBV14
CDR3 protein: CASSHQHGGGSETQYF

D gene: TRBD1
CDR3 length: 13
J gene: TRBJ1-6
V gene: TRBV6-4
CDR3 protein: CASSDREGSPLHF

D gene: TRBD1
CDR3 length: 15
J gene: TRBJ1-2
V gene: TRBV9
CDR3 protein: CASSVGAGGDNGYTF

D gene: NA
CDR3 length: 16
J gene: TRBJ2-5
V gene: TRBV7-9
CDR3 protein: CASSSSGATIQETQYF

D gene: NA
CDR3 length: 13
J gene: TRBJ1-4
V gene: TRBV11-3
CDR3 protein: CASSPDKFEKLFF

D gene: NA
CDR3 length: 16
J gene: TRBJ2-4
V gene: TRBV2
CDR3 protein: CASSPGPDGEKNIQYF

D gene: TRBD2
CDR3 length: 12
J gene: TRBJ2-7
V gene: TRBV10-3
CDR3 protein: CATGLAIYEQYF

D gene: NA
CDR3 length: 11
J gene: TRBJ1-4
V gene: TRBV5-8
CDR3 protein: CASSYTGGLFF

D gene: NA
CDR3 length: 11
J gene: TRBJ2-5
V gene: TRBV7-2
CDR3 protein: CASSAFETQYF